This T cell receptor (beta chain) was identified during a study of shared clonotypes between healthy human individuals. General study findings and limits: As a rule, naive subsets had a larger estimated richness than memory subsets.

Positively selected for CCR7, the CD45RO-negative cells used as naive CD8 cells excluded terminally differentiated effector memory CD45RA+ cells. Regarding this clone: Its specificity is unknown.

Clones were sequenced by immunoSEQ multiplex PCR, and TCRdb holds only the in-frame ones, with some missing. The repertoire holds about 2,200,000 clones, with about 93% as singletons. CDR1 and CDR2 from the germline V gene are SGHAT and FQNNGV. The CDR3 is 17 amino acids. The V end lost 2 bases, the J end lost 4 bases, and 21 bases lay between the germline ends. Sequenced material: naive CD8+ T cells from PBMCs. The chain uses TRBV11-2 and TRBJ2-7, with D possibly TRBD2 on 6 matching bases. The origin of this receptor is a man aged 18 to 30 in good health. Some clones in this sample may be carry-over from other donors' samples. The CDR3 sequence: CASSLSPFTEGFYEQYF. DNA of the CDR3: TGTGCCAGCAGCTTATCCCCCTTTACGGAGGGGTTTTACGAGCAGTACTTC.